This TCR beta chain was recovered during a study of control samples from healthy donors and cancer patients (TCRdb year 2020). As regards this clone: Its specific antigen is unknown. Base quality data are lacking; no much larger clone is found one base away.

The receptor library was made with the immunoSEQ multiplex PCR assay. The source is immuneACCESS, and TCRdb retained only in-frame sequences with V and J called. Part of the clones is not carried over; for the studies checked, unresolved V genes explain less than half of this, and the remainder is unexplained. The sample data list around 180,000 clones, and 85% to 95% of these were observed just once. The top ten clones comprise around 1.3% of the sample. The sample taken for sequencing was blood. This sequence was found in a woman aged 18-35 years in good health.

The CDR3 reads as follows: CASSTRLAGVGTGELFF. The nucleotide sequence is given as TGTGCCAGCAGTACGCGACTAGCGGGGGTAGGGACCGGGGAGCTGTTTTTT. This sequence uses TRBV28 and TRBJ2-2, and 12 junction bases match TRBD2. V is trimmed back by 5 bases and J by 5 bases, and the junction contains 9 bases that no gene match accounts for. Including the terminal cysteine and phenylalanine, the CDR3 comprises 17 residues. The DNA shown is the 51-base CDR3, in frame from base 1. For CDR1 and CDR2, the germline V gene lists MDHEN and SYDVKM.